One and the same sample provided the 16 T cell receptor beta chains below, sequenced in a study of OX40 agonist ivuxolimab in advanced cancers. Assay: immunoSEQ multiplex PCR; the TCRdb copy retains only in-frame clones and omits some. Altogether 35,000 or so clones are present, more than 80% being singletons, with the ten largest covering 15% to 20%. Material: CD4+ or CD8+ T cells sorted from blood, obtained in a trial of the OX40 agonist ivuxolimab. All receptors derive from an adult with an advanced solid tumor such as melanoma, head and neck, liver or kidney cancer.

The rearrangement uses TRBV28 and TRBJ1-5; D unclear. Between the trimmed V and J ends, which lost 4 bases and 7 bases, there was a span of 14 bases. This CDR3 has 14 amino acids. Germline assignment: CDR1 MDHEN and CDR2 SYDVKM. The CDR3 loop is CASSSVASGQPQHF. The CDR3 region has the DNA TGTGCCAGCAGTTCGGTAGCCTCGGGACAGCCCCAGCATTTT.

The chain recombines TRBV29-1 with TRBJ2-3, with a possible D match to TRBD2 (5 bases). In germline, CDR1 is SQVTM, CDR2 ANQGSEA. The CDR3 totals 16 residues. V shed 4 bases and J shed 2 bases, with 19 bases lying between them. The CDR3 DNA reads TGCAGCGTTGCGAGTATGCGGGCCCGGGACACAGATACGCAGTATTTT. This translates into CSVASMRARDTDTQYF.

The chain couples TRBV2 to TRBJ2-3, with TRBD2 matching over 10 bases. The trim removed 3 bases at V and 5 bases at J, leaving 8 bases unmatched. The V gene's germline CDR1 is SNHLY and CDR2 FYNNEI. CDR3 length: 16 amino acids. The CDR3 region is CASSEGLAGVIDTQYF. The CDR3 DNA is TGTGCCAGCAGTGAGGGGCTAGCGGGAGTGATAGATACGCAGTATTTT.

The chain links TRBV27 to TRBJ2-5; D uncertain. CDR1 is MNHEY and CDR2 is SMNVEV in the germline V gene (reference sequence). V was pared by 7 bases and J by 5 bases, with 8 bases between. The CDR3 is 11 residues long. The chain's CDR3 is CASKVRETQYF. For the CDR3, the DNA is TGTGCCAGCAAGGTGCGGGAGACCCAGTACTTC.

A few counts support this clone. The V and J genes are TRBV6-4 and TRBJ2-2; D is perhaps TRBD1 (5 bases). The CDR3 is 14 residues long. The germline V and J ends were trimmed by 0 bases and 3 bases, with 5 bases remaining between them. Per the germline V gene, CDR1 is MRHNA and CDR2 is SNTAGT. The CDR3 is CASSDSGDTGELFF. The CDR3 DNA reads as TGTGCCAGCAGTGACTCAGGGGACACCGGGGAGCTGTTTTTT.

The chain links TRBV6-6 to TRBJ1-5, with a possible D match to TRBD1 (6 bases). The CDR3 covers 12 residues. Germline assignment: CDR1 MNHNY and CDR2 SVGAGI (reference sequence). With 11 bases removed from V and 9 bases from J, the gap between germline ends came to 17 bases. The CDR3 nucleotides read TGTGCCCACGGAGGGGGGTTATGGCCCCAGCATTTT. Its translation: CAHGGGLWPQHF.

This clone was observed a single time. The chain combines TRBV11-2 with TRBJ2-2; 9 bases align to TRBD1. The CDR3 has 16 residues. Germline V lookup: CDR1 SGHAT, CDR2 FQNNGV. V lost 1 base, J lost 6 bases, and 6 bases stayed unmatched. CDR3 residues: CASSLAQGARAGELFF. The CDR3 DNA follows: TGTGCCAGCAGCTTAGCACAGGGGGCGCGGGCCGGGGAGCTGTTTTTT.

The sample holds a few counts of this clone. This chain uses TRBV6-5 with TRBJ2-3; tentatively, D is TRBD2 (6 bases). The germline V gene has CDR1 MNHEY and CDR2 SVGAGI. The CDR3 consists of 15 residues. Trimming pared 3 bases from V and 6 bases from J, leaving 16 bases between. The CDR3 protein is CASSYGMRRVDTQYF. CDR3 DNA sequence: TGTGCCAGCAGTTATGGGATGCGGAGGGTGGATACGCAGTATTTT.

The genes are TRBV28 and TRBJ1-4; no firm D call. CDR3 length: 15 residues. Germline V lookup: CDR1 MDHEN, CDR2 SYDVKM. V was clipped by 0 bases and J by 0 bases, with 5 bases between them. The CDR3 loop is CASSLWAATNEKLFF. As DNA, the CDR3 is TGTGCCAGCAGTTTATGGGCTGCAACTAATGAAAAACTGTTTTTT.

This clone was seen a handful of times. This rearrangement joins TRBV13 to TRBJ2-5; 7 bases are shared with TRBD2. Trimming cost V 4 bases and J 4 bases; bases outside gene matches: 3. Germline values: CDR1 PRHDT, CDR2 FYEKMQ (reference sequence). The CDR3 covers 13 residues. CDR3 region: CASSSTSRETQYF. The CDR3 region has the DNA TGTGCCAGCAGCTCGACTAGCAGAGAGACCCAGTACTTC.

The rearrangement joins TRBV30 to TRBJ1-1; D unresolved. V lost 7 bases and J lost 5, with 29 bases in between. Looked up from germline, CDR1 is GTSNPN and CDR2 is SVGIG (reference sequence). The CDR3 loop spans 17 amino acids. CDR3: CASSFSPEGKEKTEAFF. The CDR3 coding sequence is TGTGCCTCATCCTTTTCCCCTGAGGGTAAAGAGAAGACTGAAGCTTTCTTT. Complete variable domain (other parts from reference TRBV30 and TRBJ1-1): SQTIHQWPATLVQPVGSPLSLECTVEGTSNPNLYWYRQAAGRGLQLLFYSVGIGQISSEVPQNLSASRPQDRQFILSSKKLLLSDSGFYLCASSFSPEGKEKTEAFFGQGTRLTVV.

The rearrangement links TRBV4-3 to TRBJ1-6; D uncertain. The germline gives CDR1 LGHNA, CDR2 YSLEER. The CDR3 spans 15 residues. Trimming pared 0 bases from V and 0 bases from J, leaving 3 bases between. The CDR3 sequence: CASSQDSSYNSPLHF. DNA for the CDR3: TGCGCCAGCAGCCAAGACAGCTCCTATAATTCACCCCTCCACTTT.

Comment on this clone: Other nucleotide sequences in the sample specify the same CDR3. V is TRBV29-1 and J is TRBJ1-1; the D is unclear. This CDR3 is 13 amino acids long. Per the germline V gene, CDR1 is SQVTM and CDR2 is ANQGSEA. V was cut by 6 bases and J by 1 base, with 12 bases left in between. CDR3 sequence: CSVADGQNTEAFF. The DNA of the CDR3 is TGCAGCGTCGCGGACGGGCAGAACACTGAAGCTTTCTTT.

The genes are TRBV14 and TRBJ2-5; 8 bases line up with TRBD2. The CDR3 runs 19 residues. From germline, CDR1 is SGHDN and CDR2 FVKESK. Trimming removed 0 bases from V and 2 bases from J; junction bases left unmatched: 14. CDR3 sequence reads: CASSQDRFRLAGGQETQYF. The CDR3, as DNA: TGTGCCAGCAGCCAAGACAGGTTCAGGCTAGCGGGTGGTCAAGAGACCCAGTACTTC.

As to this clone: Distinct nucleotide sequences in the sample also encode this CDR3. The CDR3 reads CASSLTSGYNEQFF. CDR3 in DNA: TGTGCCAGCAGCTTAACTAGCGGGTACAATGAGCAGTTCTTC. The chain joins TRBV5-6 to TRBJ2-1, with 9 bases fitting TRBD2. This CDR3 has 14 amino acids. CDR1 is SGHDT and CDR2 is YYEEEE in the germline V gene. After removal of 2 bases from V and 4 bases from J, the junction contained 1 base not matched to a gene.

CDR3 residues: CASTIAGGGYNEQFF. The CDR3, as DNA: TGTGCCAGCACCATAGCGGGAGGGGGTTACAATGAGCAGTTCTTC. The chain has TRBV4-2 and TRBJ2-1; 11 positions match TRBD2. Germline V gene data show CDR1 as LGHNA and CDR2 as YNFKEQ. The trim removed 7 bases at V and 4 bases at J, leaving 6 bases unmatched. CDR3 length equals 15 residues.